The subject of this entry is one TCR beta chain. Its antigen is currently not known. Base qualities are not recorded, but no much larger clone differs from it by a single base. The source of the sample is a study of Graves' ophthalmopathy and Graves' hyperthyroidism (dated by TCRdb to 2016 to 2019). With regard to the full study: Peripheral blood was collected at initial diagnosis, prior to any treatment. Following sample collection, hyperthyroidism patients were given methimazole at a starting dose of 30 mg daily, and ophthalmopathy patients were given high-dose intravenous methylprednisolone. To explore V-J signatures distinguishing ophthalmopathy from hyperthyroidism, a discovery set of 100 patients (roughly 42 ophthalmopathy, roughly 56 stable hyperthyroidism) was enrolled. In roughly 6 hyperthyroidism patients, the T-cell repertoires found in thyroid tissue were compared with those found in blood. An independent validation cohort was composed of 18 hyperthyroidism patients and around 16 patients who later progressed from hyperthyroidism to ophthalmopathy. TCR beta repertoire signatures were used to distinguish Graves' ophthalmopathy from Graves' hyperthyroidism and to predict progression to ophthalmopathy. In total, some 140 blood samples were TCR-sequenced: under 45 ophthalmopathy, some 80 hyperthyroidism and 17 hyperthyroidism-to-ophthalmopathy patients.

For repertoire sequencing, TCR beta CDR3 regions were amplified from RNA transcripts. The first round of RT-PCR was done with HTBI primers and the Qiagen OneStep RT-PCR kit, and was followed by a second round of multiplex PCR, then size selection and purification. Libraries were sequenced paired-end with 100 bp reads on an Illumina HiSeq2000. As for the authors' bioinformatics: SOAPnuke was used to process the reads, throwing out any read that had adapters, had uncalled bases, had a mean Phred below 15, or lacked an exact constant-primer or identifier match. COPE v1.2.5 was used to merge the high-quality paired reads. Each unique nucleotide sequence was treated as a clonotype, and MiTCR v1.1 was used to align the clonotypes to the IMGT TRB V, D and J references. Only V-J combinations with frequency above 0.0001 were analysed, covering approximately 99% of repertoires. For each V-J combination, a TCR clonal expansion and chaos score was defined as the ratio of F50 clonal expansion to chaos observed in the TCRdist matrix. Welch's t-statistics and random forest were used to narrow the features down to around 12 V-J combinations, which were then fed into a naive Bayes classifier. Thyroid-blood repertoire similarity was quantified with the Morisita-Horn index. TCRdb reanalyzed the raw reads on its own, using fastp at Q25 for trimming and MiXCR for clone calling, and kept in-frame beta chains. A single entry per CDR3 protein holds the most common genes and DNA from its merged rows. The V and J calls follow TCRdb's processing rather than the paper's. The sample yields tens of thousands of distinct CDR3 sequences; approximately 45% were counted once. The ten largest clones add up to roughly 5% of the sample.

Including cysteine and phenylalanine, the CDR3 has 13 amino acids. Here the CDR3 DNA is all that survives: 39 bases in frame from base 1. V is cut by 3 bases and J by 5 bases, and the space between the germline ends is 9 bases. Reading the germline V gene (reference sequence) gives CDR1 LNHNV and CDR2 YYDKDF. What the authors observed across the whole study: No statistical method was used to predetermine the sample size, and group allocation was not hidden from the investigators. In cross-validation, the 13-signature model distinguished ophthalmopathy from stable hyperthyroidism with more than 85% sensitivity and around 84% specificity, while in the test set the corresponding values were approximately 79% and 70%. In validation, the model predicted ophthalmopathy progression with more than 55% sensitivity and approximately 72% specificity; fewer than 15 predicted patients were CT-confirmed with GO in a median of approximately 6.5 months. Most of the expanded thyroid clonotypes with a frequency above 0.001 were also detected in blood, and it was suggested that the thyroid immune response may be reflected by blood repertoires.

Ophthalmopathy patients were characterized by moderately to severely active disease, a Clinical Activity Score of at least 3, a NOSPECS grade of at least 4, and a disease duration under 3 months. Patients were excluded if they had other autoimmune diseases, uncontrolled infections, pregnancy or lactation. Diagnosis was based on clinical symptoms, serum thyroxine, TRAb, thyroid ultrasound and orbital computed tomography. Using Ficoll-Paque density gradient centrifugation, PBMCs were isolated from 8.5 to 10 ml of fresh peripheral blood. Trizol reagent was used to extract the total RNA, and its quality was then checked on an Agilent 2100 Bioanalyzer.

The chain links TRBV15 with TRBJ2-3, with the D segment identity uncertain. The sequence was collected from an adult woman with Graves' ophthalmopathy. The sample comprised peripheral blood. In nucleotide form, the sequence is TGTGCCACCAGCAGCCTAAATGGAGATACGCAGTATTTT. Its product reads: CATSSLNGDTQYF.